The 3 T cell receptor beta chains presented below share a single source sample, sequenced in a study of blood T cell repertoires in COVID-19. Assay: immunoSEQ multiplex PCR; the TCRdb copy retains only in-frame clones and omits some. The profile shows roughly 150,000 clones, 70% to 85% of them singletons. The sequencing input was peripheral blood. The receptor source for this set is a woman in her 50s with acute or convalescent COVID-19.

The chain combines TRBV28 with TRBJ2-7; 12 bases agree with TRBD2. The CDR3 sequence is 13 residues long. Germline V CDR1 and CDR2: MDHEN, SYDVKM. The V gene end was trimmed by 6 bases and the J gene end by 6 bases; junction bases not matched to a gene: 3. The CDR3 nucleotides are TGTGCCAGCAGGACTAGCGGGAGCGCCGAGCAGTACTTC. Its translation is CASRTSGSAEQYF.

The rearrangement links TRBV7-3 to TRBJ2-5; D unresolved. From germline, CDR1 is SGHTA and CDR2 FQGTGA. Trimming left V 5 bases short and J 5 bases short, with 15 bases between. CDR3 length: 14 residues. In DNA, the CDR3 is TGTGCCAGCAGCCTACTGGGCCCTGGTGAGACCCAGTACTTC. This encodes CASSLLGPGETQYF.

The J gene is TRBJ2-5, the V gene TRBV9; 8 bases line up with TRBD1. Germline trimming cut 2 bases from V and 5 bases from J; bases unmatched to any gene: 5. Germline assignment: CDR1 SGDLS and CDR2 YYNGEE. The CDR3 covers 14 residues. CDR3 nucleotide sequence: TGTGCCAGCAGCGTGGGGACAGGCCAGGAGACCCAGTACTTC. Its translation is CASSVGTGQETQYF. The variable domain in full, completed from reference TRBV9 and TRBJ2-5, reads DSGVTQTPKHLITATGQRVTLRCSPRSGDLSVYWYQQSLDQGLQFLIQYYNGEERAKGNILERFSAQQFPDLHSELNLSSLELGDSALYFCASSVGTGQETQYFGPGTRLLVL.